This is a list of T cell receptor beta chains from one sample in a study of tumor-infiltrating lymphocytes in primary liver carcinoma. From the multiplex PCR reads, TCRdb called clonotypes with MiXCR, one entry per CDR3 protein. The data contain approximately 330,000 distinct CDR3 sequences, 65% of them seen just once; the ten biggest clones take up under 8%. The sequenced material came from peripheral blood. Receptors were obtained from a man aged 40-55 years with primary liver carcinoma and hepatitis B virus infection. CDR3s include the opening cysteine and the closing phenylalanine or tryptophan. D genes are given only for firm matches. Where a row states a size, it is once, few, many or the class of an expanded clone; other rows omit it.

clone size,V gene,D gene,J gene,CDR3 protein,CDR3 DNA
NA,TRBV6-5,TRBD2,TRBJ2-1,CASSYSTSGHYEQFF,TGTGCCAGCAGCTACTCGACTAGCGGTCACTATGAGCAGTTCTTC
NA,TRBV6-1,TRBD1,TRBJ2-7,CASSEEETGSYEQYF,TGTGCCAGCAGTGAAGAGGAGACAGGGTCCTACGAGCAGTACTTC
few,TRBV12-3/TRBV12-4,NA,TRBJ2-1,CASSHSEVGPYNEQFF,TGTGCCAGCAGTCATAGCGAGGTGGGGCCCTACAATGAGCAGTTCTTC
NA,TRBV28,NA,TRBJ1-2,CASTSMGVYGYTF,TGTGCCAGCACCTCTATGGGGGTCTATGGCTACACCTTC
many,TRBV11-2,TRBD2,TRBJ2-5,CASSMRLAGRETQYF,TGTGCCAGCAGCATGAGACTAGCGGGGCGAGAGACCCAGTACTTC
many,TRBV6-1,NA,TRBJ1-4,CASSEAVKLFF,TGTGCCAGCAGTGAAGCGGTGAAACTGTTTTTT
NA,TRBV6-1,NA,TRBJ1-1,CASSESGVETEAFF,TGTGCCAGCAGTGAATCCGGTGTTGAGACTGAAGCTTTCTTT
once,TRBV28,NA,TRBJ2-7,CASSSQDTLSYEQYF,TGTGCCAGCAGTTCACAGGACACCTTATCCTACGAGCAGTACTTC
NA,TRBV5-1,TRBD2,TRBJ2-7,CASSLNSGGEQYF,TGCGCCAGCAGCTTGAATTCGGGAGGCGAGCAGTACTTC
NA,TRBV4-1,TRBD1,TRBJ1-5,CASGQTWTGGTQPQHF,TGCGCCAGCGGCCAGACCTGGACAGGGGGCACCCAGCCCCAGCATTTT
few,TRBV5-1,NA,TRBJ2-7,CASSLAVSSEQYF,TGCGCCAGCAGCTTGGCCGTTTCCTCCGAGCAGTACTTC
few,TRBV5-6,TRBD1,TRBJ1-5,CASRTGGPYSNQPQHF,TGTGCCAGCAGGACAGGGGGCCCCTATAGCAATCAGCCCCAGCATTTT
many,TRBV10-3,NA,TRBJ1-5,CAVRSDLAHNQPQHF,TGTGCCGTCAGGTCGGACCTGGCCCACAATCAGCCCCAGCATTTT
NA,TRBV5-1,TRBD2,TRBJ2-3,CACSFPMTGIAGDIPPDTQYF,TGCGCCTGCAGCTTTCCTATGACCGGGATAGCGGGAGACATTCCACCAGATACGCAGTATTTT
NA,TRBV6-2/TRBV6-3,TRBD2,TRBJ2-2,CASSPAPGGYLTGEPFF,TGTGCCAGCAGTCCCGCCCCCGGGGGGTATTTGACCGGGGAGCCGTTTTTT
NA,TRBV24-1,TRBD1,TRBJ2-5,CATNDPGTGGKETQYF,TGTGCCACCAATGATCCCGGGACAGGGGGTAAAGAGACCCAGTACTTC
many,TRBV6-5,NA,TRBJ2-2,CASSRVGTGELFF,TGTGCCAGCTCAAGGGTGGGCACCGGGGAGCTGTTTTTT
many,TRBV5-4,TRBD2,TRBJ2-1,CASSLGSGSRNEQFF,TGTGCCAGCAGCTTGGGTAGCGGGAGCCGGAATGAGCAGTTCTTC
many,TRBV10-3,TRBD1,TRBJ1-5,CAISGTGIGLSNQPQHF,TGTGCCATCAGTGGGACAGGGATTGGCCTTAGCAATCAGCCCCAGCATTTT
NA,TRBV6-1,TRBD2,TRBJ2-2,CANVLAINTGELFF,TGTGCCAACGTACTAGCGATAAACACCGGGGAACTGTTTTTT
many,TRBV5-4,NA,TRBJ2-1,CASSSSSGGSYNEQFF,TGTGCCAGCAGCTCAAGTAGCGGAGGATCCTACAATGAGCAGTTCTTC
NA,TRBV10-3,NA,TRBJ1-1,CAEGPSMNTEAFF,TGTGCCGAGGGGCCCAGTATGAACACTGAAGCTTTCTTT
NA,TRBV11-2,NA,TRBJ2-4,CASSLDRTALAKNIQYF,TGTGCCAGCAGCTTAGACCGGACAGCTCTAGCCAAAAACATTCAGTACTTC
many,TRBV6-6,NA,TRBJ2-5,CATRLEAVQETQYF,TGTGCCACCAGGCTAGAGGCAGTCCAAGAGACCCAGTACTTC
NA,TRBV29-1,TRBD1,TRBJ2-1,CSVSPGTGVFNYQFF,TGCAGCGTTTCCCCCGGGACAGGGGTGTTCAATTATCAGTTCTTC
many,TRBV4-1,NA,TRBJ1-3,CASSQVGQFGNTIYF,TGCGCCAGCAGCCAAGTAGGGCAGTTTGGAAACACCATATATTTT
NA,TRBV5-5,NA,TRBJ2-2,CASSSLKRKGLGELFF,TGTGCCAGCAGCAGCCTGAAGCGGAAGGGCCTCGGGGAGCTGTTTTTT
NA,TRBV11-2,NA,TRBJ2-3,CASSIVAVSTDTQYF,TGTGCCAGCAGCATAGTGGCAGTTAGCACAGATACGCAGTATTTT
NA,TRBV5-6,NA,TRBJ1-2,CASSPLDDGYTF,TGTGCCAGCAGCCCGCTTGACGATGGCTACACCTTC
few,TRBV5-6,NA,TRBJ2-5,CASSFMTAQETQYF,TGTGCCAGCAGCTTTATGACAGCCCAAGAGACCCAGTACTTC
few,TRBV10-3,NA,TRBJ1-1,CAISGGRGNTEAFF,TGTGCCATCAGTGGGGGCAGAGGAAACACTGAAGCTTTCTTT
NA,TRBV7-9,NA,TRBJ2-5,CASSPYSRGMETQYF,TGTGCCAGCAGCCCCTACTCTCGCGGGATGGAGACCCAGTACTTC
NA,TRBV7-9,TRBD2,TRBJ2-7,CATRRDYDSSEQYF,TGTGCCACAAGACGGGACTACGACTCGTCCGAGCAGTACTTC
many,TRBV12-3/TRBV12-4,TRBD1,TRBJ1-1,CASILADRGLNTEAFF,TGTGCCAGCATCCTGGCCGACAGGGGATTGAACACTGAAGCTTTCTTT
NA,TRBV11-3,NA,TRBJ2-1,CASSHTRASYNEKFF,TGTGCCAGCAGCCATACACGGGCCTCCTACAATGAGAAGTTCTTC
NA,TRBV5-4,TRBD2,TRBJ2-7,CASSPGTSRSEQYF,TGTGCCAGCAGCCCCGGGACTAGTCGTTCCGAGCAGTACTTC
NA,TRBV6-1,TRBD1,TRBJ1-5,CASMQSVDRGLWNQPQHF,TGTGCCAGCATGCAGTCCGTAGACAGGGGGCTTTGGAATCAGCCCCAGCATTTT
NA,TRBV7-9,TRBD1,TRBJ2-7,CASSFTGTVSYEQYF,TGTGCCAGCAGCTTTACCGGGACAGTCTCCTACGAGCAGTACTTC
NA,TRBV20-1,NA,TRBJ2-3,CSASEPDTQYF,TGCAGTGCCTCTGAGCCAGATACGCAGTATTTT
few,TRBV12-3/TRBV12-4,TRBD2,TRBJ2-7,CASSLLAGVQYEQYF,TGTGCCAGCAGTTTACTAGCGGGAGTACAGTACGAGCAGTACTTC
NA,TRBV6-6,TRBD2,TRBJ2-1,CASSYGGRAQYSEKFF,TGTGCCAGCAGTTACGGCGGGAGGGCCCAGTACAGTGAGAAGTTCTTC
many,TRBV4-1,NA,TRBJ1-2,CASSPPPGGYTF,TGCGCCAGCAGCCCGCCTCCTGGGGGCTACACCTTC
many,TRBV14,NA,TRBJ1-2,CASSQDRGQSGYTF,TGTGCCAGCAGCCAAGATCGGGGTCAGTCCGGCTACACCTTC
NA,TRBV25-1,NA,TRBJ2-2,CASRLGGVTTGELFF,TGTGCCTCGAGATTAGGGGGGGTGACGACCGGGGAGCTGTTTTTT
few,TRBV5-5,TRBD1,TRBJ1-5,CASSPPSTGGWHF,TGTGCCAGCAGCCCCCCCTCTACAGGGGGCTGGCATTTT
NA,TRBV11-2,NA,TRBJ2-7,CANSPSLQGLPSGEQYF,TGTGCCAACAGCCCCTCACTTCAAGGATTACCTTCGGGCGAGCAGTACTTC
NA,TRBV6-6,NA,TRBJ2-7,CSSSSTGYSTIPEQYF,TGTTCCAGCAGTTCCACTGGGTACTCCACGATACCCGAGCAGTACTTC
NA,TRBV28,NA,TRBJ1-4,CASRVGGVMVEKLFF,TGTGCCTCCAGGGTAGGTGGCGTTATGGTTGAAAAACTGTTTTTT
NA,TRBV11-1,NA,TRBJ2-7,CASSTRACSYEQYF,TGTGCCAGCAGCACCAGGGCCTGCTCCTATGAGCAATACTTC
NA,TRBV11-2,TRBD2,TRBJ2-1,CASLILLAGNNEQFF,TGTGCCAGCTTAATTTTACTAGCGGGAAACAATGAGCAGTTCTTC
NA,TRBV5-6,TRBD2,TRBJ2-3,CASSLRGLAGSDTQYF,TGTGCCAGCAGCTTGAGGGGACTAGCGGGATCAGATACGCAGTATTTT
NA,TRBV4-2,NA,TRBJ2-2,CASNQDRHGAAGELFF,TGTGCCAGCAACCAAGACAGACATGGGGCGGCCGGGGAGCTGTTTTTT
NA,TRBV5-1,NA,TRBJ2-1,CARGLEGSVEQFF,TGCGCCAGAGGCTTGGAGGGCTCGGTTGAGCAGTTCTTC
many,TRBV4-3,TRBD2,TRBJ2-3,CASSPSRTSGLEITDTQYF,TGCGCCAGCAGCCCCTCCCGGACTAGCGGCCTTGAAATCACAGATACGCAGTATTTT